The rows below give T cell receptor beta chains drawn from one sample of a study of T cell responses to AZD1222 COVID-19 vaccine. Data came from immunoSEQ multiplex PCR; TCRdb stores just in-frame clones and leaves some out. Altogether about 160,000 clones are present, more than 75% being singletons, with the ten largest covering more than 4%. The material sequenced was peripheral blood, taken 28 days after the second AZD1222 dose. These receptors all come from an adult who received the AZD1222 COVID-19 vaccine. Both conserved end residues are part of each CDR3. A D gene is named only where the DNA matches it firmly. Where a row states a size, it is once, few, many or the class of an expanded clone; other rows omit it.

>TRBV7-2|.|TRBJ1-4|.
TGTGCCAGTTCATATGCCGGGGAAAAACTGTTTTTT
CASSYAGEKLFF
>TRBV6-5|.|TRBJ2-7|.
TGTGCCAGCAGTTACTCGGGGCAGGGTCCCTACGAGCAGTACTTC
CASSYSGQGPYEQYF
>TRBV6-6|once|TRBJ1-1|.
TGTGCCAGCAGTCCTCGGACCGGGAACACTGAAGCTTTCTTT
CASSPRTGNTEAFF
>TRBV18|.|TRBJ2-3|TRBD1
TGTGCCAGCTCACAAACGGGACAGGGGACAGATACGCAGTATTTT
CASSQTGQGTDTQYF
>TRBV3-1/TRBV3-2|.|TRBJ2-5|TRBD2
TGTGCCAGCAGCCGCTCAAGCGGGGGGGCGGGGGAGACCCAGTACTTC
CASSRSSGGAGETQYF
>TRBV29-1|.|TRBJ1-2|.
TGCAGCGTTGAACAGTATGGCTACACCTTC
CSVEQYGYTF
>TRBV7-3|.|TRBJ1-6|.
TGTGCCAGCAGCTCTACAGGTCAAACACCCCTCCACTTT
CASSSTGQTPLHF
>TRBV5-5|.|TRBJ1-1|.
TGTGCCAGCAGCTTGGACCTTCTAAACACTGAAGCTTTCTTT
CASSLDLLNTEAFF
>TRBV18|.|TRBJ2-3|TRBD2
TGTGCCAGCTCACCTCCCGGGAGCGGGGGGAGCGATACGCAGTATTTT
CASSPPGSGGSDTQYF
>TRBV20-1|.|TRBJ2-7|.
TGCAGTGCGAACGCAAACTACGAGCAGTACTTC
CSANANYEQYF
>TRBV3-1/TRBV3-2|.|TRBJ2-3|.
TGTGCCAGCAGCCAAATTCCACGAGATACGCAGTATTTT
CASSQIPRDTQYF
>TRBV9|.|TRBJ2-3|.
TGTGCCAGCAGCGTTGACGCAGCCCTGGGCACAGATACGCAGTATTTT
CASSVDAALGTDTQYF
>TRBV29-1|once|TRBJ2-2|.
TGCAGCGTTTTCCACAGAGCCGTGGGGACCGGGGAGCTGTTTTTT
CSVFHRAVGTGELFF
>TRBV9|.|TRBJ2-1|.
TGTGCCAGCAGCGTAAACCCGGTCTTTGGTGAGCAGTTCTTC
CASSVNPVFGEQFF
>TRBV19|.|TRBJ1-2|.
TGTGCCAGCCGCGTGGAGGGGGTGGCCTATGGCTACACCTTC
CASRVEGVAYGYTF
>TRBV27|.|TRBJ2-5|TRBD2
TGTGCCAGCAGTGCCACTAGCGGGGGGGCTCAGACCCAGTACTTC
CASSATSGGAQTQYF
>TRBV10-3|.|TRBJ2-7|TRBD1
TGTGCCATCAGGCCGGGACAGGGTGTCGAGCAGTACTTC
CAIRPGQGVEQYF
>TRBV7-8|.|TRBJ1-1|.
TGTGCCAGCAGCTTGCTGAGACGAGACACTGAAGCTTTCTTT
CASSLLRRDTEAFF
>TRBV5-1|.|TRBJ2-3|.
TGCGCCAGCAGCTCCCCCACAGATACGCAGTATTTT
CASSSPTDTQYF
>TRBV7-2|.|TRBJ2-4|.
TGTGCCAGCAGCTTAGTGGGGATTCCGATTCAGTACTTC
CASSLVGIPIQYF
>TRBV5-5|.|TRBJ2-3|TRBD2
TGTGCCAGCATCCTGGGAGCGGGGGATAGGGCAGATACGCAGTATTTT
CASILGAGDRADTQYF
>TRBV30|.|TRBJ1-2|.
TGTGCCTGGAGTGTTGCGTTCTTTGGGGGCTACACCTTC
CAWSVAFFGGYTF
>TRBV19|.|TRBJ2-3|.
TGTGCCAGTAGTATAGGGTTCACAGATACGCAGTATTTT
CASSIGFTDTQYF
>TRBV7-2|.|TRBJ2-7|.
TGTGCCAGCAGCTTAGCGGCAGGGTACTACGAGCAGTACTTC
CASSLAAGYYEQYF
>TRBV18|once|TRBJ1-5|.
TGTGCCAGCTCACCTTCCAGGGATCCCAATCAGCCCCAGCATTTT
CASSPSRDPNQPQHF
>TRBV30|.|TRBJ1-6|.
TGTGCCTGGAGTAAGGGGAGGAACTCACCCCTCCACTTT
CAWSKGRNSPLHF
>TRBV19|.|TRBJ2-3|TRBD2
TGTGCCAGTAGTATCCTAGCGGGGTCAGATACGCAGTATTTT
CASSILAGSDTQYF
>TRBV7-9|.|TRBJ1-6|.
TGTGCCAGCAGCTTAGATGGCTTCGGATCACCCCTCCACTTT
CASSLDGFGSPLHF
>TRBV6-1|.|TRBJ1-2|.
TGTGCCAGCAGTGACCCTATGACAGACGGCTATGGCTACACCTTC
CASSDPMTDGYGYTF
>TRBV13|.|TRBJ2-7|.
TGTGCCAGCAGCTTAGTGGGCGGTAGTAGGAACGAGCAGTACTTC
CASSLVGGSRNEQYF
>TRBV3-1/TRBV3-2|.|TRBJ1-1|.
TGTGCCAGCAGCCAGACCTCGGGGCGGCGAGCTTTCTTT
CASSQTSGRRAFF
>TRBV6-4|.|TRBJ1-5|.
TGTGCCAGCAGTGCAAGGGAGGATCAGCCCCAGCATTTT
CASSAREDQPQHF
>TRBV5-8|.|TRBJ1-4|TRBD1
TGTGCCAGCAGAATTACAGGGGGCATCGAGGAAAAACTGTTTTTT
CASRITGGIEEKLFF
>TRBV5-1|.|TRBJ2-2|TRBD1
TGCGCCAGCGGGGGACAGGACACCGGGGAGCTGTTTTTT
CASGGQDTGELFF
>TRBV19|.|TRBJ1-1|.
TGTGCCAGTAGTATAGAGGGGCCCACGAACACTGAAGCTTTCTTT
CASSIEGPTNTEAFF
>TRBV5-1|.|TRBJ1-5|.
TGCGCCAGCAGCTTGGGGGAGGCTAATCAGCCCCAGCATTTT
CASSLGEANQPQHF
>TRBV2|.|TRBJ2-5|TRBD1
TGTGCCAGCAATGAGGGGACAGGGGAAGAGACCCAGTACTTC
CASNEGTGEETQYF
>TRBV19|.|TRBJ1-5|TRBD1
TGTGCCAGCGACAGGGGGGTAGGTCAGCCCCAGCATTTT
CASDRGVGQPQHF
>TRBV29-1|.|TRBJ2-5|.
TGCAGCGTCATACAGCCAGACCATCAAGAGACCCAGTACTTC
CSVIQPDHQETQYF
>TRBV6-2/TRBV6-3|.|TRBJ2-1|TRBD2
TGTGCCAGCAGTTCCTTAAGTGGGCTAGCGGGGGAGGACAATGAGCAGTTCTTC
CASSSLSGLAGEDNEQFF
>TRBV14|many|TRBJ1-2|.
TGTGCCAGCAGCCAGGGAGGGTCGAAGGAGACCAAGTTC
CASSQGGSKETKF
>TRBV7-2|few|TRBJ1-3|.
TGTGCCAGCAGCTTGGACAGTGCAACTGGAAACACCATATATTTT
CASSLDSATGNTIYF
>TRBV10-3|.|TRBJ1-2|.
TGTGCCATCAGTGGGGCAGGTTTAGCTAACTATGGCTACACCTTC
CAISGAGLANYGYTF
>TRBV5-6|.|TRBJ2-7|.
TGTGCCAGCAGCTTGATATCAACCGTCTACGAGCAGTACTTC
CASSLISTVYEQYF
>TRBV5-6|.|TRBJ2-1|.
TGTGCCAGCAGCTTCGGCTGGTCCGACTACAATGAGCAGTTCTTC
CASSFGWSDYNEQFF
>TRBV19|.|TRBJ2-3|.
TGTGCCAGTAGTTCCGGCGGAGGTAATCGGGATACGCAGTATTTT
CASSSGGGNRDTQYF
>TRBV5-6|once|TRBJ1-1|TRBD1
TGTGCCAGCAGACAACAGGGGATTGGGATGAACACTGAAGCTTTCTTT
CASRQQGIGMNTEAFF
>TRBV28|.|TRBJ2-2|.
TGTGCCAGCTCCGAGTCGGTCACCGGGGAGCTGTTTTTT
CASSESVTGELFF